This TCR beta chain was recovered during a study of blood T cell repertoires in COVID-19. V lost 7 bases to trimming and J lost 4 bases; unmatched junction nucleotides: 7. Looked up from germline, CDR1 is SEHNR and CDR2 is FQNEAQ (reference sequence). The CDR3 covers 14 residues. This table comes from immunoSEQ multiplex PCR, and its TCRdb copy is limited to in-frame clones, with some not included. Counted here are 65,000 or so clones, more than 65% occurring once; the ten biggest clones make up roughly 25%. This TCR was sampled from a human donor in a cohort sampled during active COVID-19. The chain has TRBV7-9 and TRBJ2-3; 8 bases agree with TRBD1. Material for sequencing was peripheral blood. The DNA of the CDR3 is TGTGCCAGCAACGGACAGGGTCTGGCAGATACGCAGTATTTT. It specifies CASNGQGLADTQYF.